This note documents a single T cell receptor (beta chain) sequence. The antigen is not known. The sample originates from a study of cytomegalovirus exposure and HLA in healthy donors. There are 14 residues in the CDR3. Germline CDR1 is SEHNR and CDR2 is FQNEAQ (reference sequence). V gave up 1 base and J gave up 6 bases, with 12 bases separating them. The PCR contained 60 Vbeta and 13 Jbeta primers. TCRdb's copy holds only in-frame clones and misses some; the assay was immunoSEQ multiplex PCR. The sample holds roughly 150,000 clones; 76% are singletons and the top ten take around 2%. Study conclusions and caveats: The only immune exposure information that was available was CMV serostatus. Per a later analysis, 15,000 to 20,000 TCR beta sequences showed association with HLA alleles at 0.05 false discovery rate. A prior analysis recorded that most TCR beta V segments were productive about 90% or about 30% of the time.

This TCR was sampled from a woman in her thirties or forties in good health and CMV-seronegative. The sequenced sample consisted of PBMCs. The rearrangement uses TRBV7-9 and TRBJ1-2, with D possibly TRBD1 on 5 matching bases. The CDR3 DNA reads as TGTGCCAGCAGCTTAGTTTGGGGCGAGGATGGCTACACCTTC. Encoded protein: CASSLVWGEDGYTF.